A single sample gave rise to the 21 T cell receptor beta chains below, sequenced in a study of T-cell memory formation after mild COVID-19. Each CDR3 protein gets one entry after TCRdb re-called the 5' RACE reads with MiXCR. The sample comprises roughly 100,000 distinct CDR3 sequences, around 12% of which are singletons, and 27% rests with the top ten. Sample: PBMCs or a T cell subset sorted from them (not recorded which). These TCRs come from an adult woman who had mild COVID-19 (a few samples of this study predate the infection). Cell type and time point are not known.

This clonotype has only a few counts. The V call is TRBV7-9, the J call TRBJ2-3, with 10 positions matching TRBD2. Germline V CDR1 and CDR2: SEHNR, FQNEAQ (reference sequence). The CDR3 spans 18 residues. V lost 2 bases to trimming and J lost 4 bases; unmatched junction nucleotides: 12. CDR3 protein: CASSLSSGGPEGADTQYF. CDR3 sequence (DNA): TGTGCCAGCAGCTTATCTAGCGGGGGCCCTGAGGGAGCAGATACGCAGTATTTT.

This clonotype appeared a few times. V gene TRBV14 combines with J gene TRBJ2-3; a weak D match, TRBD2 (5 bases). The CDR3 runs 17 residues. CDR1 and CDR2 from the germline V gene are SGHDN and FVKESK. V lost 2 bases to trimming and J lost 1 base, with 16 bases between them. The DNA of the CDR3 is TGTGCCAGCAGCCAACCGCATAGCGCCCCAGGCACAGATACGCAGTATTTT. It specifies CASSQPHSAPGTDTQYF.

The chain joins TRBV20-1 to TRBJ1-2; 8 nucleotides line up with TRBD1. CDR3 length: 15 residues. Germline V lookup: CDR1 DFQATT, CDR2 SNEGSKA (reference sequence). The ends lost 3 bases at V and 2 bases at J; junction bases unmatched: 8. As DNA, the CDR3 is TGCAGTGCTAGGGGATCCGGGACAGGCAACTATGGCTACACCTTC. This encodes CSARGSGTGNYGYTF.

This clonotype is medium-sized (0.01 to 0.1%). The chain employs TRBV7-9 and TRBJ1-1; 7 positions agree with TRBD1. The length of the CDR3 is 14 residues. Per germline, CDR1 SEHNR and CDR2 FQNEAQ (reference sequence). J lost 12 bases, V lost 4 bases, and 14 bases had no gene match. The DNA of the CDR3 is TGTGCCAGCAGCTCCCCGGACAGGACCGCCGGAACTTTCTTT. Translating gives CASSSPDRTAGTFF.

In this sample, this clonotype turned up many times. The chain is built from TRBV4-1 and TRBJ2-3; 9 bases are shared with TRBD1. CDR3 size: 15 residues. In germline, CDR1 is MGHRA, CDR2 YSYEKL. J gave up 10 bases and V 0 bases, and 8 bases lay outside the gene matches. This CDR3 is CASSQDAGTGSPQYF. The CDR3 DNA reads as TGCGCCAGCAGCCAAGACGCCGGGACAGGGAGTCCGCAGTATTTT.

This sequence joins TRBV7-2 and TRBJ2-1; 7 nucleotides match TRBD1. The V segment lost 1 base and the J segment 0 bases; nucleotides outside the gene matches: 9. Germline V gene sequence: CDR1 SGHTA, CDR2 FQGNSA. The CDR3 runs 18 residues. The CDR3 DNA reads as TGTGCCAGCAGCTTAGTGCCGACAGGGTGGAGCTCCTACAATGAGCAGTTCTTC. Translating gives CASSLVPTGWSSYNEQFF.

This chain links TRBV5-6 with TRBJ2-7, with D maybe TRBD2 (6 bases). Germline V gene data show CDR1 as SGHDT and CDR2 as YYEEEE. The CDR3 is made up of 14 amino acids. The V and J ends lost 1 base and 2 bases respectively, with 10 bases between them. In DNA, the CDR3 is TGTGCCAGCAGCTTGTTACTAGCAACCTACGAGCAGTACTTC. Translated: CASSLLLATYEQYF.

The table lists this clonotype with a few counts. The rearrangement links TRBV24-1 to TRBJ2-3, with D possibly TRBD2 on 6 matching bases. This CDR3 is built from 15 residues. Deletions cut 0 bases from V and 2 bases from J, with 8 bases between. Germline CDR1 reads KGHDR; CDR2 reads SFDVKD. For the CDR3, the DNA is TGTGCCACCAGTGATTTGGGGGGGTTCACAGATACGCAGTATTTT. This gives the protein CATSDLGGFTDTQYF.

This clonotype was counted between two and nine times. The V gene is TRBV4-3, the J gene TRBJ2-7; D uncertain. The CDR3 is made up of 17 amino acids. Trimming stripped 0 bases from V and 2 bases from J, with 17 bases between. Germline V gene data show CDR1 as LGHNA and CDR2 as YSLEER. CDR3 coding DNA: TGCGCCAGCAGCCAAGATGTCGGGCCCGGAAAAGCCTACGAGCAGTACTTC. This encodes CASSQDVGPGKAYEQYF.

The rearrangement uses TRBV6-5 and TRBJ2-3; 13 positions match TRBD2. Trimming removed 1 base from V and 4 bases from J; junction bases left unmatched: 5. Germline values: CDR1 MNHEY, CDR2 SVGAGI. The CDR3 is 17 amino acids. CDR3 nucleotides: TGTGCCAGCAGTTACTTGAGACTAGCGGGGGGTGCAGATACGCAGTATTTT. This codes for CASSYLRLAGGADTQYF.

This clonotype was counted at least ten times. This rearrangement joins TRBV5-1 to TRBJ2-5, with 7 bases identical to TRBD1. CDR1 is SGHRS and CDR2 is YFSETQ in the germline V gene. The CDR3 sequence is 14 residues long. The junction had 6 bases not matched to a gene; V was cut back by 3 bases and J by 4 bases. CDR3 region: CASSWTGPGETQYF. The CDR3 DNA reads TGCGCCAGCAGCTGGACAGGTCCTGGAGAGACCCAGTACTTC.

This clonotype was detected many times. The chain carries TRBV7-9 and TRBJ2-7; 9 bases map to TRBD2. The CDR3 runs to 15 residues. The J segment lost 2 bases and the V segment lost 5 bases, leaving 7 bases of the junction unmatched. CDR1 is SEHNR and CDR2 is FQNEAQ in the germline V gene (reference sequence). The CDR3 sequence: CASSLGLASTYEQYF. The CDR3 nucleotides read TGTGCCAGCAGCCTCGGACTAGCGTCCACCTACGAGCAGTACTTC.

This clonotype was recorded at least ten times. V usage is TRBV12-3 or TRBV12-4 and J usage is TRBJ2-1, with 10 bases that match TRBD1. The CDR3 runs to 14 residues. Trimming removed 3 bases from V and 6 bases from J; junction bases left unmatched: 2. As DNA, the CDR3 is TGTGCCAGCAGTTTTGGGACAGGGGTCAATGAGCAGTTCTTC. Encoded protein: CASSFGTGVNEQFF.

The rearrangement uses TRBV20-1 and TRBJ1-1, with 8 positions matching TRBD1. Per germline, CDR1 DFQATT and CDR2 SNEGSKA (reference sequence). Trimming took 6 bases from V and 2 from J; bases not matched to a gene: 8. This CDR3 is 14 amino acids long. CDR3 in DNA: TGCAGTGCGTTGGACAGGGAGGACAACACTGAAGCTTTCTTT. Encoded protein: CSALDREDNTEAFF.

V is TRBV6-2 or TRBV6-3 and J is TRBJ1-1, with D unclear. This CDR3 contains 14 residues. V was cut by 7 bases and J by 6 bases, with 18 bases left in between. Looked up from germline, CDR1 is MNHEY and CDR2 is SVGEGT. CDR3 sequence (DNA): TGTGCCAGCAATGGAGTTAAAAACGTGGCTGAAGCTTTCTTT. It encodes CASNGVKNVAEAFF.

This clonotype appeared many times. This rearrangement joins TRBV5-1 to TRBJ2-7; possibly TRBD1 or TRBD2 for D (5 bases each). Germline V CDR1 and CDR2: SGHRS, YFSETQ. This CDR3 spans 14 amino acids. V lost 4 bases and J 0 bases, leaving 11 bases between the germline ends. CDR3 amino acids: CASSRDVGSYEQYF. In nucleotides, the CDR3 is TGCGCCAGCAGCCGGGACGTTGGCTCCTACGAGCAGTACTTC. The variable domain in full, with the rest retrieved from reference TRBV5-1 and TRBJ2-7, is KAGVTQTPRYLIKTRGQQVTLSCSPISGHRSVSWYQQTPGQGLQFLFEYFSETQRNKGNFPGRFSGRQFSNSRSEMNVSTLELGDSALYLCASSRDVGSYEQYFGPGTRLTVT.

The chain joins TRBV5-1 to TRBJ2-1; possibly TRBD1 for D (6 bases). CDR1 and CDR2 (germline): SGHRS, YFSETQ. CDR3 length: 15 residues. Trimming left V 6 bases short and J 1 base short, with 14 bases between. The CDR3 spells CASTQGISSYNEQFF. DNA of the CDR3: TGCGCCAGCACCCAGGGGATTTCGTCCTACAATGAGCAGTTCTTC. Based on the CDR3 plus reference TRBV5-1 and TRBJ2-1, the full variable domain is KAGVTQTPRYLIKTRGQQVTLSCSPISGHRSVSWYQQTPGQGLQFLFEYFSETQRNKGNFPGRFSGRQFSNSRSEMNVSTLELGDSALYLCASTQGISSYNEQFFGPGTRLTVL.

The rearrangement links TRBV4-2 to TRBJ2-7; 7 nucleotides line up with TRBD1. From germline, CDR1 is LGHNA and CDR2 YNFKEQ. V lost 1 base and J lost 2; bases outside the gene matches: 20. The CDR3 consists of 20 residues. This CDR3 is CASSQGPASTGDGDPYEQYF. CDR3 nucleotide sequence: TGTGCCAGCAGCCAAGGTCCCGCCTCCACAGGGGATGGTGACCCCTACGAGCAGTACTTC.

This clonotype was detected only a few times. The chain is built from TRBV5-6 and TRBJ1-3; D not certain. CDR1 is SGHDT and CDR2 is YYEEEE in the germline V gene. This CDR3 is 15 amino acids long. The germline V and J ends were trimmed by 0 bases and 3 bases, with 10 bases remaining between them. CDR3 amino acids: CASSLALGNGNTIYF. As DNA, the CDR3 is TGTGCCAGCAGCTTGGCGTTGGGAAATGGAAACACCATATATTTT. Looking up the rest from reference TRBV5-6 and TRBJ1-3 gives the full variable domain: DAGVTQSPTHLIKTRGQQVTLRCSPKSGHDTVSWYQQALGQGPQFIFQYYEEEERQRGNFPDRFSGHQFPNYSSELNVNALLLGDSALYLCASSLALGNGNTIYFGEGSWLTVV.

The chain's CDR3 is CASSLAARNEQFF. In DNA, the CDR3 is TGTGCCAGCAGTTTAGCCGCCCGCAATGAGCAGTTCTTC. V gene TRBV12-3 or TRBV12-4 combines with J gene TRBJ2-1, with D unresolved. The germline V and J ends were trimmed by 0 bases and 6 bases, with 6 bases remaining between them. The CDR3 runs 13 residues.

This chain connects TRBV6-2 or TRBV6-3 to TRBJ2-3; a possible D gene is TRBD1 (5 bases). The CDR3 spans 15 residues. The germline V and J ends were trimmed by 6 bases and 2 bases, with 15 bases remaining between them. The germline CDR1 and CDR2 sequences are MNHEY and SVGEGT. CDR3 in DNA: TGTGCCAGCAGCTCCCTAGGGGTCCCCACAGATACGCAGTATTTT. Translated, it gives CASSSLGVPTDTQYF.